These 21 T cell receptor beta chains came from one sample sequenced in a study of PD-1 blockade in mismatch repair-deficient tumors. This table comes from immunoSEQ multiplex PCR, and its TCRdb copy is limited to in-frame clones, with some not included. Of around 130,000 clones in the sample, about nine tenths are singletons; the top ten hold about 11%. The sequences come from peripheral blood, collected just under 74 weeks after starting pembrolizumab. The receptors here all came from an adult with mismatch repair-deficient cancer.

This chain joins TRBV6-7 and TRBJ2-4, with no clear D. TRBV6-7 is reported as an ORF; its role is uncertain. The V end lost 6 bases, the J end lost 0 bases, and 15 bases lay between the germline ends. The CDR3 contains 16 residues. The DNA for the CDR3 is TGTGCCAGCAGCCGTAGTGAAGCACTAGCCAAAAACATTCAGTACTTC. Translating it yields CASSRSEALAKNIQYF.

The V and J genes are TRBV27 and TRBJ2-7; the match to TRBD1 covers 7 bases. This CDR3 contains 13 residues. Germline V gene sequence: CDR1 MNHEY, CDR2 SMNVEV (reference sequence). V shed 4 bases, J shed 4 bases, and the junction held 4 bases outside the gene matches. The CDR3 DNA reads TGTGCCAGCAGTTATCAGGGGGAGTACGAGCAGTACTTC. It encodes CASSYQGEYEQYF.

The rearrangement links TRBV5-1 to TRBJ2-7, with 8 nucleotides matching TRBD2. Germline CDR1 reads SGHRS; CDR2 reads YFSETQ. With 1 base clipped from V and 4 bases from J, the junction kept 13 bases outside the gene matches. The CDR3 is made up of 17 amino acids. CDR3 sequence reads: CASSLFAERGRRYEQYF. The DNA for the CDR3 is TGCGCCAGCAGCTTGTTTGCCGAGCGGGGGAGACGGTACGAGCAGTACTTC.

J is TRBJ2-6 and V is TRBV7-9; 8 bases map to TRBD1. The CDR3 is 15 amino acids. V was pared by 11 bases and J by 0 bases, with 6 bases of the junction left unmatched. Germline-derived CDR1 and CDR2 are SEHNR and FQNEAQ (reference sequence). The CDR3 here is CAPGGGNSGANVLTF. The DNA for the CDR3 is TGTGCCCCAGGGGGCGGGAACTCTGGGGCCAACGTCCTGACTTTC.

The chain recombines TRBV6-5 with TRBJ2-7; TRBD1 aligns across 8 bases. The V and J ends lost 4 bases and 1 base, in that order; junction bases with no gene match: 9. CDR3 length equals 16 residues. In germline, CDR1 is MNHEY, CDR2 SVGAGI. The CDR3, as DNA: TGTGCCAGCAGTTGGAGTCGGACAGGGCATTCCTACGAGCAGTACTTC. Translating gives CASSWSRTGHSYEQYF.

The chain is built from TRBV14 and TRBJ2-7, with 7 positions matching TRBD2. Germline V gene sequence: CDR1 SGHDN, CDR2 FVKESK. V shed 4 bases and J 8 bases; nucleotides not matched to a gene: 5. CDR3 length: 12 amino acids. Here the CDR3 reads CASSPTGGKQYF. CDR3 bases: TGTGCCAGCAGCCCTACCGGGGGGAAGCAGTACTTC.

This clone was seen once. The gene calls are TRBV7-9 and TRBJ2-7; 15 bases align to TRBD2. Germline CDR1 and CDR2: SEHNR and FQNEAQ (reference sequence). This CDR3 spans 14 amino acids. J lost 9 bases, V lost 5 bases, and 5 bases had no gene match. CDR3 loop: CASSVGTSGRPQYF. In nucleotides, the CDR3 is TGTGCCAGCAGCGTCGGGACTAGCGGGAGGCCGCAGTACTTC. The whole variable domain, remainder taken from reference TRBV7-9 and TRBJ2-7, is DTGVSQNPRHKITKRGQNVTFRCDPISEHNRLYWYRQTLGQGPEFLTYFQNEAQLEKSRLLSDRFSAERPKGSFSTLEIQRTEQGDSAMYLCASSVGTSGRPQYFGPGTRLTVT.

The V gene is TRBV28, the J gene TRBJ2-2; TRBD2 matches 9 bases. The CDR3 extends over 16 amino acids. V trimming: 5 bases; J trimming: 0 bases; junction bases outside the gene matches: 4. Germline CDR1 reads MDHEN; CDR2 reads SYDVKM. DNA of the CDR3: TGTGCCAGCAGTCCTCGGACTAGCGCGAACACCGGGGAGCTGTTTTTT. Amino acid sequence: CASSPRTSANTGELFF.

The J gene is TRBJ2-2, the V gene TRBV6-1; unclear D gene. V was clipped by 4 bases and J by 7 bases, with 10 bases between them. CDR3 length: 13 amino acids. The germline CDR1 and CDR2 sequences are MNHNS and SASEGT. DNA for the CDR3: TGTGCCAGCAGTGGGCTAGGTGGCGGGGAGCTGTTTTTT. It encodes CASSGLGGGELFF.

The gene calls are TRBV9 and TRBJ1-2; D is undetermined. The germline CDR1 and CDR2 sequences are SGDLS and YYNGEE. This CDR3 has 14 amino acids. Trimming left V 4 bases short and J 4 bases short, with 14 bases between. The CDR3 coding sequence is TGTGCCAGCAGCCAGAGTTCCGGGAGCTATGGCTACACCTTC. Protein product: CASSQSSGSYGYTF.

This chain uses TRBV10-3 with TRBJ1-5; 7 bases are a match to TRBD1. V lost 10 bases and J lost 5; bases outside the gene matches: 8. From germline, CDR1 is ENHRY and CDR2 SYGVKD. This CDR3 region has 13 residues. In DNA, the CDR3 is TGTGCCAGCACCAAGGGGGCCCATCAGCCCCAGCATTTT. Its translation: CASTKGAHQPQHF.

In its sample, this clone was seen a few times. This chain connects TRBV19 to TRBJ1-1, with a possible D match to TRBD1 (6 bases). Germline V gene sequence: CDR1 LNHDA, CDR2 SQIVND (reference sequence). V was cut by 5 bases and J by 0 bases, with 10 bases left in between. CDR3 size: 14 residues. CDR3 nucleotide sequence: TGTGCCAGTAGTCTCGGACAGCTGAACACTGAAGCTTTCTTT. It translates to CASSLGQLNTEAFF.

The V gene is TRBV2, the J gene TRBJ2-3; D ambiguous. CDR1 SNHLY and CDR2 FYNNEI come from the germline V gene. Trimming left V 8 bases short and J 7 bases short, with 10 bases between. The CDR3 totals 11 residues. CDR3 nucleotides: TGTGCCAGCCTAAATCTAAATACGCAGTATTTT. It encodes CASLNLNTQYF.

The J gene is TRBJ2-3, the V gene TRBV5-6; D call uncertain. This CDR3 spans 13 amino acids. The V gene lost 0 bases and the J gene lost 3 bases, with 5 bases spanning the gap. Germline CDR1 is SGHDT and CDR2 is YYEEEE. The CDR3 nucleotides read TGTGCCAGCAGCTTGGAGGGTACAGATACGCAGTATTTT. Translation gives CASSLEGTDTQYF.

The chain uses TRBV10-2 and TRBJ2-5, with 10 bases identical to TRBD1. CDR1 WSHSY and CDR2 SAAADI come from the germline V gene. This CDR3 spans 14 amino acids. V lost 8 bases and J lost 5; bases outside the gene matches: 8. CDR3 protein: CASHPMDRGETQYF. The CDR3 DNA reads TGCGCCAGCCACCCGATGGACAGGGGGGAGACCCAGTACTTC.

This rearrangement joins TRBV12-5 to TRBJ2-7; 11 positions agree with TRBD2. Germline V lookup: CDR1 LGHNT, CDR2 FRNRAP. The trim removed 2 bases at V and 2 bases at J, leaving 8 bases unmatched. The CDR3 loop spans 17 amino acids. CDR3 bases: TGTGCTAGTGGTTTGACTAGCGGGAGAGGGGCCCCCTACGAGCAGTACTTC. Amino acid sequence: CASGLTSGRGAPYEQYF.

J is TRBJ1-1 and V is TRBV18; no firm D call. Deletions cut 3 bases from V and 0 bases from J, with 8 bases between. The CDR3 totals 14 residues. Germline V gene lookup returns CDR1 KGHSH and CDR2 LQKENI. CDR3 region: CASSPGNMNTEAFF. For the CDR3, the DNA is TGTGCCAGCTCACCGGGGAACATGAACACTGAAGCTTTCTTT.

The rearrangement uses TRBV11-2 and TRBJ1-1; no clear D. Germline CDR1 is SGHAT and CDR2 is FQNNGV. This CDR3 contains 11 residues. Trimming cost V 1 base and J 4 bases, with 1 base left between them. In DNA form, the CDR3 reads TGTGCCAGCAGCTTAGGCACTGAAGCTTTCTTT. It codes for CASSLGTEAFF.

By share, this clone counts as medium-sized. The chain joins TRBV6-4 to TRBJ1-2; a weak D match, TRBD1 (5 bases). The V gene lost 5 bases and the J gene lost 7 bases, with 14 bases spanning the gap. CDR3 size: 13 residues. Germline V gene data show CDR1 as MRHNA and CDR2 as SNTAGT. CDR3 sequence: CASSPDVRGGYTF. The CDR3 region has the DNA TGTGCCAGCAGTCCGGACGTGAGGGGTGGCTACACCTTC.

V gene TRBV4-1 combines with J gene TRBJ1-5, with no clear D. Deletions cut 2 bases from V and 5 bases from J, with 13 bases between. CDR1 and CDR2 from the germline V gene are MGHRA and YSYEKL. The CDR3 loop spans 15 amino acids. CDR3 nucleotides: TGCGCCAGCAGCCAATTTACCGGAGTCGATCAGCCCCAGCATTTT. It encodes CASSQFTGVDQPQHF.

The rearrangement uses TRBV27 and TRBJ1-2; no definite D call. V lost 5 bases to trimming and J lost 4 bases, with 5 bases between them. From germline, CDR1 is MNHEY and CDR2 SMNVEV (reference sequence). The CDR3 loop spans 11 amino acids. The CDR3 DNA follows: TGTGCCAGCAGTGAAGGCTATGGCTACACCTTC. Amino acids: CASSEGYGYTF.